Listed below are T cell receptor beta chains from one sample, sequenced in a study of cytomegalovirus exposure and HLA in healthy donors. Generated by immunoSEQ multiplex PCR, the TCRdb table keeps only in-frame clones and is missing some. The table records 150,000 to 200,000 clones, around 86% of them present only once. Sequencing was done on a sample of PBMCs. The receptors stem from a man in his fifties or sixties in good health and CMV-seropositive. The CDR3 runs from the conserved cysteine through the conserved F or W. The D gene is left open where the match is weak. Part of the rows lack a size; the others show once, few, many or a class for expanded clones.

CDR3nt: TGTGCCAGCAGCTTCCTAGCGGGAGCGTCTTACAATGAGCAGTTCTTC; CDR3aa: CASSFLAGASYNEQFF; v_gene: TRBV5-6; j_gene: TRBJ2-1; abundance: -; d_gene: TRBD2
CDR3nt: TGTGCCTGGTGCCCCCCAGGGGGAAGTCAGCCCCAGCATTTT; CDR3aa: CAWCPPGGSQPQHF; v_gene: TRBV30; j_gene: TRBJ1-5; abundance: once; d_gene: TRBD1
CDR3nt: TGTGCCAGCAGCTCTATCCTTTCCGTAAACGAGCAGTACTTC; CDR3aa: CASSSILSVNEQYF; v_gene: TRBV7-2; j_gene: TRBJ2-7; abundance: -; d_gene: -
CDR3nt: TGTGCCAGTAGCCCAGGGACTAGCGGCTACGAGCAGTACTTC; CDR3aa: CASSPGTSGYEQYF; v_gene: TRBV19; j_gene: TRBJ2-7; abundance: -; d_gene: TRBD2
CDR3nt: TGCGCCAGCAGCTTTGGGGCGGATGCCTACGAGCAGTACTTC; CDR3aa: CASSFGADAYEQYF; v_gene: TRBV5-1; j_gene: TRBJ2-7; abundance: -; d_gene: -
CDR3nt: TGTGCCATCAGCGGGGTCTCCTACAATGAGCAGTTCTTC; CDR3aa: CAISGVSYNEQFF; v_gene: TRBV10-3; j_gene: TRBJ2-1; abundance: -; d_gene: -
CDR3nt: TGCAGCGTTGAACTCAGGGAGGAGGGTACCGGGGAGCTGTTTTTT; CDR3aa: CSVELREEGTGELFF; v_gene: TRBV29-1; j_gene: TRBJ2-2; abundance: -; d_gene: -
CDR3nt: TGTGCCAGTAGTTCACAGCGGAGCTACGAGCAGTACTTC; CDR3aa: CASSSQRSYEQYF; v_gene: TRBV19; j_gene: TRBJ2-7; abundance: -; d_gene: -
CDR3nt: TGTGCCTGGAGTCGGGGAGATGAAGCTTTCTTT; CDR3aa: CAWSRGDEAFF; v_gene: TRBV30; j_gene: TRBJ1-1; abundance: -; d_gene: -
CDR3nt: TGTGCCAGTAGTATCGCGGAACCCCCCGACGAGCAGTACTTC; CDR3aa: CASSIAEPPDEQYF; v_gene: TRBV19; j_gene: TRBJ2-7; abundance: -; d_gene: -
CDR3nt: TGCGCCAGCAGCCAGAGGGATGGACAGTCCTCCTCCTATAATTCACCCCTCCACTTT; CDR3aa: CASSQRDGQSSSYNSPLHF; v_gene: TRBV4-1; j_gene: TRBJ1-6; abundance: -; d_gene: -
CDR3nt: TGTGCCAGCAGTCGGACAGGGGTCCACGAGCAGTACTTC; CDR3aa: CASSRTGVHEQYF; v_gene: TRBV9; j_gene: TRBJ2-7; abundance: -; d_gene: TRBD1
CDR3nt: TGTGCCAGCAGCAAAGCCTCCAGCGTACACACAGATACGCAGTATTTT; CDR3aa: CASSKASSVHTDTQYF; v_gene: TRBV9; j_gene: TRBJ2-3; abundance: -; d_gene: -
CDR3nt: TGTGCCAGCAGCACCATAGCGGGAACCTACGAGCAGTACTTC; CDR3aa: CASSTIAGTYEQYF; v_gene: TRBV9; j_gene: TRBJ2-7; abundance: -; d_gene: TRBD2
CDR3nt: TGTGCCAGCAGCTCCTCCTTGTTTCGTGGGGGACAGGGGCACGAGCAGTACTTC; CDR3aa: CASSSSLFRGGQGHEQYF; v_gene: TRBV7-9; j_gene: TRBJ2-7; abundance: -; d_gene: TRBD1
CDR3nt: TGTGCCAGTAGTATAGGTCAGAAAAGCAATCAGCCCCAGCATTTT; CDR3aa: CASSIGQKSNQPQHF; v_gene: TRBV19; j_gene: TRBJ1-5; abundance: few; d_gene: -
CDR3nt: TGTGCCAGCAGTTCAGGGGGGAATTCACCCCTCCACTTT; CDR3aa: CASSSGGNSPLHF; v_gene: TRBV6-5; j_gene: TRBJ1-6; abundance: -; d_gene: TRBD1
CDR3nt: TGTGCCAGTAGTATTGGTGTCGGTGAGCAGTTCTTC; CDR3aa: CASSIGVGEQFF; v_gene: TRBV19; j_gene: TRBJ2-1; abundance: -; d_gene: -
CDR3nt: TGTGCCAGCAGGACAGGGGGCAACACCGGGGAGCTGTTTTTT; CDR3aa: CASRTGGNTGELFF; v_gene: TRBV28; j_gene: TRBJ2-2; abundance: once; d_gene: TRBD1
CDR3nt: TGTGCCAGCAGCTTCTCCCCTAGCGGGAACACCGGGGAGCTGTTTTTT; CDR3aa: CASSFSPSGNTGELFF; v_gene: TRBV5-4; j_gene: TRBJ2-2; abundance: -; d_gene: TRBD2
CDR3nt: TGTGCCAGCAGCTCCGGGACTAGCGGGGACGGCTCTCGGTTCTTC; CDR3aa: CASSSGTSGDGSRFF; v_gene: TRBV5-4; j_gene: TRBJ2-1; abundance: -; d_gene: TRBD2
CDR3nt: TGTGCCAGCAGCACGGACAGTTTGGGTGAAAAACTGTTTTTT; CDR3aa: CASSTDSLGEKLFF; v_gene: TRBV5-6; j_gene: TRBJ1-4; abundance: -; d_gene: -
CDR3nt: TGTGCCAGCATCGAGGCGAGGGAGCAGTACTTC; CDR3aa: CASIEAREQYF; v_gene: TRBV6-1; j_gene: TRBJ2-7; abundance: -; d_gene: -